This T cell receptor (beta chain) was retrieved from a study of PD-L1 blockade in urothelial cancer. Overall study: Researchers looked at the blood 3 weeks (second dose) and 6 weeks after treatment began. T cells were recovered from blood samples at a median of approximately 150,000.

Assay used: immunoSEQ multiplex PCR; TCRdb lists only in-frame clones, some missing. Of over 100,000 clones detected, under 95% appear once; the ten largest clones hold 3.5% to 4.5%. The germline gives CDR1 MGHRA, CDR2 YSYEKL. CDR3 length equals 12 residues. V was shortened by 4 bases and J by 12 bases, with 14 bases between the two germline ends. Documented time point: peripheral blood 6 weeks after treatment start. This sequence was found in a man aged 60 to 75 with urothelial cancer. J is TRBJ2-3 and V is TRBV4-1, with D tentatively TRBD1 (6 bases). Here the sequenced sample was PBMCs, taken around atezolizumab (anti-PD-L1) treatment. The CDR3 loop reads CASSRGTKAQYF. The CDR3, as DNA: TGCGCCAGCAGCCGAGGGACAAAGGCTCAGTATTTT.